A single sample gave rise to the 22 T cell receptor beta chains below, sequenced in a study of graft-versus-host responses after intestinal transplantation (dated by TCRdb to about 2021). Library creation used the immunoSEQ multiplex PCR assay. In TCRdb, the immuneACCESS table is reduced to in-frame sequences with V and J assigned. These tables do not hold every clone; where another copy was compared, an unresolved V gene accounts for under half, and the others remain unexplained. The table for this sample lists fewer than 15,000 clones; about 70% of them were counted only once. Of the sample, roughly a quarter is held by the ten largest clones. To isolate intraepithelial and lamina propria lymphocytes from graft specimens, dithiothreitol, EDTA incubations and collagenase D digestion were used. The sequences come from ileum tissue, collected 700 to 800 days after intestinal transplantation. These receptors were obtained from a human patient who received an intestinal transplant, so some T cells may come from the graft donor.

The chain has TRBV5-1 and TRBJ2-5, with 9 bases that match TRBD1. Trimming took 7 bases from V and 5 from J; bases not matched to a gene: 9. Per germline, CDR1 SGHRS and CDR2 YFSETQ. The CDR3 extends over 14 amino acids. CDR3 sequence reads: CASFPGTGKETQYF. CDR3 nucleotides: TGCGCCAGCTTTCCCGGGACAGGGAAGGAGACCCAGTACTTC.

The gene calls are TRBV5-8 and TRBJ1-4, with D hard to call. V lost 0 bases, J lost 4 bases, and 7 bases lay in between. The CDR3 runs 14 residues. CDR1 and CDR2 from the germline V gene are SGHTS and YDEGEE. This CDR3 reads CASSLDRDNEKLFF. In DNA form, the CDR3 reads TGTGCCAGCAGCTTGGACAGAGATAATGAAAAACTGTTTTTT.

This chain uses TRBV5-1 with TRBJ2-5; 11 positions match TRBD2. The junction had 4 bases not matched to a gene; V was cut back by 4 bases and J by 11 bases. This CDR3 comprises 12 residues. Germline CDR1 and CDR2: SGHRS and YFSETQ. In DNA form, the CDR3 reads TGCGCCAGCAGCACGGGACTAGCGGAGCAGTACTTC. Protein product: CASSTGLAEQYF.

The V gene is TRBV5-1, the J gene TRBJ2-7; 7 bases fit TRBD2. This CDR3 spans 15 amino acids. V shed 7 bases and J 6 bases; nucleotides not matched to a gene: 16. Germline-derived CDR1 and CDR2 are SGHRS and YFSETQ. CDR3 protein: CASGATQVPGGEQYF. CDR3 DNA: TGCGCCAGCGGCGCCACACAGGTCCCGGGGGGCGAGCAGTACTTC.

The CDR3 protein is CARTTGGNEKLFF. The CDR3 coding sequence is TGCGCCAGAACGACAGGGGGTAATGAAAAACTGTTTTTT. The J gene is TRBJ1-4, the V gene TRBV10-1, with 9 bases aligning to TRBD1. Germline-derived CDR1 and CDR2 are WNHNN and SYGVQD (reference sequence). The CDR3 runs 13 residues. V lost 9 bases, J lost 4 bases, and 3 bases stayed unmatched.

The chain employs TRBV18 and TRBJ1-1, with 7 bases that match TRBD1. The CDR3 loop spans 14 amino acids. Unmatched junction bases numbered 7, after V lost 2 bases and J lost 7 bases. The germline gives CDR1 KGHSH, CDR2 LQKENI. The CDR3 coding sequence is TGTGCCAGCTCACCAAGGGCAGGGGGTAATGAAGCTTTCTTT. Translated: CASSPRAGGNEAFF.

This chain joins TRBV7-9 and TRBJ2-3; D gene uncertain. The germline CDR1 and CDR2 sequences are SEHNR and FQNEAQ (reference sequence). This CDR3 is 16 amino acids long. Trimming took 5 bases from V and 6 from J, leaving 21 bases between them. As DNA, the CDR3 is TGTGCCAGCAGCCAACGGGCCCGGTCCATTGGGGATACGCAGTATTTT. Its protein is CASSQRARSIGDTQYF.

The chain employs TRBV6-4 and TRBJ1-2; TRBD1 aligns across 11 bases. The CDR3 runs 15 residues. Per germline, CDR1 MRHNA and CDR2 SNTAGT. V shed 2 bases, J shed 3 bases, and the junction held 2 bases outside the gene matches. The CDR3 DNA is TGTGCCAGCAGTGACGCGGGACAGGGGGACTATGGCTACACCTTC. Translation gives CASSDAGQGDYGYTF.

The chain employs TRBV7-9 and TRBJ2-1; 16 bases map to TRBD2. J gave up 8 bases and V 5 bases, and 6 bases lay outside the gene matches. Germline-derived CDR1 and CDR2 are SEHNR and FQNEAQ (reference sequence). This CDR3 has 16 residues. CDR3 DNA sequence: TGTGCCAGCAGCCCGGGGACTAGCGGGAGGGCCGATGAGCAGTTCTTC. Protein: CASSPGTSGRADEQFF.

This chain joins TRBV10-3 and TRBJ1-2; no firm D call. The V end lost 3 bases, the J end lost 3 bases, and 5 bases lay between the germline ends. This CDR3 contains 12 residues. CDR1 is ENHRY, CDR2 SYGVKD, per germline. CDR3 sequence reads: CAISERDYGYTF. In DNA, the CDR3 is TGTGCCATCAGTGAAAGGGACTATGGCTACACCTTC.

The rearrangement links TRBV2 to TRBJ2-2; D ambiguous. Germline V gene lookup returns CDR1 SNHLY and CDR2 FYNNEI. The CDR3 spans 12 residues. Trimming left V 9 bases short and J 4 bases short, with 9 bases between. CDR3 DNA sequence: TGTGCCAGTTCGGGCCTCACCGGGGAGCTGTTTTTT. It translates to CASSGLTGELFF.

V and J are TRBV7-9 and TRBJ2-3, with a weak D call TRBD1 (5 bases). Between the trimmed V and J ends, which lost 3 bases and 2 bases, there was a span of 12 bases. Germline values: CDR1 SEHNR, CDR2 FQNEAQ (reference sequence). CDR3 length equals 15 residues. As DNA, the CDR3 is TGTGCCAGCAGCTTGGACAACCACCCCACAGATACGCAGTATTTT. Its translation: CASSLDNHPTDTQYF. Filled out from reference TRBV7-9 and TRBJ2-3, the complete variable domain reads DTGVSQNPRHKITKRGQNVTFRCDPISEHNRLYWYRQTLGQGPEFLTYFQNEAQLEKSRLLSDRFSAERPKGSFSTLEIQRTEQGDSAMYLCASSLDNHPTDTQYFGPGTRLTVL.

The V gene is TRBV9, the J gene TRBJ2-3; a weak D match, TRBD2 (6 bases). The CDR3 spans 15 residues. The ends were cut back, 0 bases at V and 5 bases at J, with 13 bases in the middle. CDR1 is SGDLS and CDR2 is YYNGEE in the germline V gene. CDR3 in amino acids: CASSVAPGSGDTQYF. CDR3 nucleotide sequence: TGTGCCAGCAGCGTAGCTCCCGGGAGTGGAGATACGCAGTATTTT.

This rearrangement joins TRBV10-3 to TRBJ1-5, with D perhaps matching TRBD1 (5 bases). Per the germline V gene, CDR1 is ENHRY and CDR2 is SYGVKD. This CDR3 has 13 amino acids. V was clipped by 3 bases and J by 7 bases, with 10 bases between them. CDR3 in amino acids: CAISDRVQQPQHF. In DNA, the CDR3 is TGTGCCATCAGTGACAGGGTCCAACAGCCCCAGCATTTT.

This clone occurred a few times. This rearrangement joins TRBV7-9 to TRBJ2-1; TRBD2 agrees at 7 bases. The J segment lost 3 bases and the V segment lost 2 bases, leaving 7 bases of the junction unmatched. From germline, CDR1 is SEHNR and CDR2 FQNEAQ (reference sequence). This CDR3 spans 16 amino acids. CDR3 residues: CASSLTGGRVYNEQFF. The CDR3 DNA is TGTGCCAGCAGCTTAACGGGGGGTCGAGTCTACAATGAGCAGTTCTTC. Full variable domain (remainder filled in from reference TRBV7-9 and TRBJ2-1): DTGVSQNPRHKITKRGQNVTFRCDPISEHNRLYWYRQTLGQGPEFLTYFQNEAQLEKSRLLSDRFSAERPKGSFSTLEIQRTEQGDSAMYLCASSLTGGRVYNEQFFGPGTRLTVL.

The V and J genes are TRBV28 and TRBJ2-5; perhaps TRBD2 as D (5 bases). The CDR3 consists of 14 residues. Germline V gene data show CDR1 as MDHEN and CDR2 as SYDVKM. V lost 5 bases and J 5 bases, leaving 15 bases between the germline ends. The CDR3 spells CASSLPPGYETQYF. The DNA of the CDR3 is TGTGCCAGCAGTCTCCCCCCGGGGTATGAGACCCAGTACTTC.

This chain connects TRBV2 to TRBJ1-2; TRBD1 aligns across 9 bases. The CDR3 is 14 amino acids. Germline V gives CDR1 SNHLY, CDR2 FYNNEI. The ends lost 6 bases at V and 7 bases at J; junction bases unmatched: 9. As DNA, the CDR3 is TGTGCCAGCAGCCTACCAGGACAGGGGTCTGGCTACACCTTC. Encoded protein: CASSLPGQGSGYTF.

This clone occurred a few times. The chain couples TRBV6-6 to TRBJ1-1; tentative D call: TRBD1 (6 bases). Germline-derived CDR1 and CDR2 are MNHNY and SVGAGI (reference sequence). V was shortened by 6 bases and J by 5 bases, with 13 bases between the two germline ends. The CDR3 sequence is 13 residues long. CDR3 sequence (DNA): TGTGCCAGCAGCCTCAGGGGAGAGACTGAAGCTTTCTTT. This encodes CASSLRGETEAFF.

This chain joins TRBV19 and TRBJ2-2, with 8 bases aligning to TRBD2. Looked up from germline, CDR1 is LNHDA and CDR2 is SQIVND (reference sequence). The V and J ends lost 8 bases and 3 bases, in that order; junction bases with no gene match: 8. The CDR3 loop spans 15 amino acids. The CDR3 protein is CASGSGGLYTGELFF. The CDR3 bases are TGTGCCAGTGGGAGCGGGGGACTTTACACCGGGGAGCTGTTTTTT.

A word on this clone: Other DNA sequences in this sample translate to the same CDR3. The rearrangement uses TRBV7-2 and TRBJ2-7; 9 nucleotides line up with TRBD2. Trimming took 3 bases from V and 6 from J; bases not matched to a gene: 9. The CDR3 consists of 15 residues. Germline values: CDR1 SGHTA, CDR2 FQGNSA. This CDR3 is CASSFAGGPGAEQYF. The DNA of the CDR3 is TGTGCCAGCAGCTTCGCGGGGGGGCCGGGGGCCGAGCAGTACTTC.

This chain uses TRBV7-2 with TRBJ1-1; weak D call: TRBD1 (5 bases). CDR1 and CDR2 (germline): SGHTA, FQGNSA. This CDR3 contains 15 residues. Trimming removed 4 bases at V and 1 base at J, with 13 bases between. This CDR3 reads CASSSQPTENTEAFF. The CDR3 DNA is TGTGCCAGCAGCTCCCAACCGACAGAGAACACTGAAGCTTTCTTT.

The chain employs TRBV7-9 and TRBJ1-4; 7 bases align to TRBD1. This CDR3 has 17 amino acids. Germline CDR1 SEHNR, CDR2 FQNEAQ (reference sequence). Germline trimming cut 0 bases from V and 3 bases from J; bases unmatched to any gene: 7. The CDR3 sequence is CASSLAGQGVSNEKLFF. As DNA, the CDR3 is TGTGCCAGCAGCTTAGCGGGCCAGGGGGTCTCTAATGAAAAACTGTTTTTT.